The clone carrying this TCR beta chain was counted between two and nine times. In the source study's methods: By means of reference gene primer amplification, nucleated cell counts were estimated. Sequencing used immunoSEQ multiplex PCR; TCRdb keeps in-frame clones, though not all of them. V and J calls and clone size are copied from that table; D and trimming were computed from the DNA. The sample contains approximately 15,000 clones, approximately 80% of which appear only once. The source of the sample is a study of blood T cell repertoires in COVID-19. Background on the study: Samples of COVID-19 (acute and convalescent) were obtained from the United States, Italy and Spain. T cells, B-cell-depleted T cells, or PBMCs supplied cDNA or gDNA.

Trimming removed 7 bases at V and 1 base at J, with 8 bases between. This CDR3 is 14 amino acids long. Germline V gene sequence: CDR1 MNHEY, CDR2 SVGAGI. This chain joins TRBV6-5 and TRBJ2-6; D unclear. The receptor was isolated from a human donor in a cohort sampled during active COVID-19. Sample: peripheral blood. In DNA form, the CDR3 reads TGTGCCAGCAAATTCGGGTCTGGGGCCAACGTCCTGACTTTC. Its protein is CASKFGSGANVLTF.